The T cell receptor beta chain described here comes from a study of T-cell memory formation after mild COVID-19. The CDR3 runs to 15 residues. Germline V CDR1 and CDR2: LGHDT, YNNKEL (reference sequence). Trimming cost V 5 bases and J 2 bases, with 13 bases left between them. TCRdb fed the 5' RACE reads into MiXCR, producing one record per CDR3 protein. The table includes about 82,000 distinct CDR3 sequences, about 13% detected once. The J gene is TRBJ2-1, the V gene TRBV3-1, with TRBD2 as a possible D gene (5 bases). This receptor was obtained from an adult woman who had mild COVID-19 (a few samples of this study predate the infection). Cell type and time point are not known. The specimen was PBMCs or a T cell subset sorted from them (not recorded which). As DNA, the CDR3 is TGTGCCAGCAGCAGCGGAAAGGGTGCCTACAATGAGCAGTTCTTC. As protein: CASSSGKGAYNEQFF.